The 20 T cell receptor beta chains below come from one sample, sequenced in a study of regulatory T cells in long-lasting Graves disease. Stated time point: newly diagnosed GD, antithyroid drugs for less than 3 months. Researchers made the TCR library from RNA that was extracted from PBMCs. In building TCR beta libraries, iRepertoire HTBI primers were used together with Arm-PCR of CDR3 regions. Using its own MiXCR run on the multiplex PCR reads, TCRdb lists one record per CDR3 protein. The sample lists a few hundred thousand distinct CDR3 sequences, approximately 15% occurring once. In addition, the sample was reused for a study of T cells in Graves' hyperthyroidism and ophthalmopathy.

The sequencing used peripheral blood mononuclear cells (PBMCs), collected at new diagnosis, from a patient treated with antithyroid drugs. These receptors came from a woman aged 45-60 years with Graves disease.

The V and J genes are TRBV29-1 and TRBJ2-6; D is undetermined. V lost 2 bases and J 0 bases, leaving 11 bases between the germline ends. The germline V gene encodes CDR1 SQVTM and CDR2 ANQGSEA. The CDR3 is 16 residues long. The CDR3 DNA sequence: TGCAGCGTTGAAACTTTCATCATCTCTGGGGCCAACGTCCTGACTTTC. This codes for CSVETFIISGANVLTF.

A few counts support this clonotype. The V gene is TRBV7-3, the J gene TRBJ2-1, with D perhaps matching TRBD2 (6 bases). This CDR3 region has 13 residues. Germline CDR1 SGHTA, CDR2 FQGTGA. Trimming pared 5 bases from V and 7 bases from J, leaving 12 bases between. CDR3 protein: CASSPATRNEQFF. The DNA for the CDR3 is TGTGCCAGCAGCCCGGCGACTAGGAATGAGCAGTTCTTC.

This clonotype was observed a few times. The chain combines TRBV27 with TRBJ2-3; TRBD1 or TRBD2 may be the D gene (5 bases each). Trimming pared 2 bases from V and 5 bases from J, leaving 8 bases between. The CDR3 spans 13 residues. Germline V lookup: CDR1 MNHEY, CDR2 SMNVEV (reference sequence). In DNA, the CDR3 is TGTGCCAGCAGTTTAGGGGGAAAAGATACGCAGTATTTT. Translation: CASSLGGKDTQYF.

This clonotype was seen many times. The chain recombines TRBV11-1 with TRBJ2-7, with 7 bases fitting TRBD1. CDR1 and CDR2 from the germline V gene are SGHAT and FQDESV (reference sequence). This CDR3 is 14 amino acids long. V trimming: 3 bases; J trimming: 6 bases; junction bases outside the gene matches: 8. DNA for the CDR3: TGTGCCAGCAGCTTTAACAGGGGCCGGACCGAGCAGTACTTC. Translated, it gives CASSFNRGRTEQYF.

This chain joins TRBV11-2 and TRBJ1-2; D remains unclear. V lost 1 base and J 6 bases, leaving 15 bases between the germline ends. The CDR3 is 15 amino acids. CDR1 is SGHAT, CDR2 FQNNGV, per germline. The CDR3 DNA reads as TGTGCCAGCAGCTTAGGGACGAAACCGGCCGATGGCTACACCTTC. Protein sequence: CASSLGTKPADGYTF. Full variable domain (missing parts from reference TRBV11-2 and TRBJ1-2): EAGVAQSPRYKIIEKRQSVAFWCNPISGHATLYWYQQILGQGPKLLIQFQNNGVVDDSQLPKDRFSAERLKGVDSTLKIQPAKLEDSAVYLCASSLGTKPADGYTFGSGTRLTVV.

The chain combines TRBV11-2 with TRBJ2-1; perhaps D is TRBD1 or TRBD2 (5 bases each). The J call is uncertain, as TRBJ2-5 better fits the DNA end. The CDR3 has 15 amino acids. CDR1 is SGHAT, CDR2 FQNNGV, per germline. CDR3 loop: CASSSLGVGQETQYF. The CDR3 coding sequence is TGTGCCAGCAGCTCGCTGGGGGTGGGACAAGAGACCCAGTACTTC.

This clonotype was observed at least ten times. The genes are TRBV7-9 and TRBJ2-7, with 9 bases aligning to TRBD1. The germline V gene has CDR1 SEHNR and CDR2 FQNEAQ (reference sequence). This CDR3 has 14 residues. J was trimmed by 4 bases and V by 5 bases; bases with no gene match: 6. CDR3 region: CASSAGTGLYEQYF. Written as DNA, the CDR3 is TGTGCCAGCAGCGCCGGGACAGGGTTATACGAGCAGTACTTC. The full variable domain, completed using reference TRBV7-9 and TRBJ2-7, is DTGVSQNPRHKITKRGQNVTFRCDPISEHNRLYWYRQTLGQGPEFLTYFQNEAQLEKSRLLSDRFSAERPKGSFSTLEIQRTEQGDSAMYLCASSAGTGLYEQYFGPGTRLTVT.

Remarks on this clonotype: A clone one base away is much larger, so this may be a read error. The CDR3 here is CASSPRQTYSNHPQHF. The CDR3 nucleotides read TGTGCCAGCTCACCACGACAGACCTATAGCAATCATCCCCAGCATTTT. The rearrangement uses TRBV18 and TRBJ1-5, with D possibly matching TRBD1 (5 bases). The CDR3 is 16 amino acids. Per germline, CDR1 KGHSH and CDR2 LQKENI. Full variable domain (missing parts from reference TRBV18 and TRBJ1-5): NAGVMQNPRHLVRRRGQEARLRCSPMKGHSHVYWYRQLPEEGLKFMVYLQKENIIDESGMPKERFSAEFPKEGPSILRIQQVVRGDSAAYFCASSPRQTYSNHPQHFGDGTRLSIL.

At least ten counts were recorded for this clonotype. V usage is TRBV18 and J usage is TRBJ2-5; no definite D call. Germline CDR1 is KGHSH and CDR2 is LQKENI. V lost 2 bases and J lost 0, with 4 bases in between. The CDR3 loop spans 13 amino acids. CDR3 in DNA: TGTGCCAGCTCACCAGGGAACCAAGAGACCCAGTACTTC. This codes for CASSPGNQETQYF.

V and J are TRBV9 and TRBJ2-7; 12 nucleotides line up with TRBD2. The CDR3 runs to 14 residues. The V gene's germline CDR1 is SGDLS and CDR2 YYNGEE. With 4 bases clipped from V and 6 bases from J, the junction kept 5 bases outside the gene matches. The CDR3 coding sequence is TGTGCCAGCAGCAGGACTAGCGGGACTCTCGAGCAGTACTTC. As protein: CASSRTSGTLEQYF. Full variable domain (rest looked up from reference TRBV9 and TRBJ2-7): DSGVTQTPKHLITATGQRVTLRCSPRSGDLSVYWYQQSLDQGLQFLIQYYNGEERAKGNILERFSAQQFPDLHSELNLSSLELGDSALYFCASSRTSGTLEQYFGPGTRLTVT.

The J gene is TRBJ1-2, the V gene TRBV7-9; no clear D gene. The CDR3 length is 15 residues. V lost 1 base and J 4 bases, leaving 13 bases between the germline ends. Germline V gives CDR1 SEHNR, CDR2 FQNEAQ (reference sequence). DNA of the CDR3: TGTGCCAGCAGCTTAGGCTTACAGCCTCCCTATGGCTACACCTTC. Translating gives CASSLGLQPPYGYTF.

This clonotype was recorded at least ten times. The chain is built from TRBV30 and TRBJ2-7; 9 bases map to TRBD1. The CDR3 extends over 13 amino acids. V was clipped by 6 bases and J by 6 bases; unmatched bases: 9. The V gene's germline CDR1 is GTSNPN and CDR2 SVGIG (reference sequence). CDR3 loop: CACNLGQGREQYF. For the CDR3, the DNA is TGTGCCTGCAATCTAGGACAGGGGCGCGAGCAGTACTTC.

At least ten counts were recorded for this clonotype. This CDR3 is CASSSLTGQGAYTQYF. In DNA form, the CDR3 reads TGTGCCAGCAGCTCTCTCACCGGACAGGGGGCATATACGCAGTATTTT. The genes are TRBV13 and TRBJ2-3; TRBD1 agrees at 11 bases. Trimming took 4 bases from V and 7 from J; bases not matched to a gene: 10. Germline V gene lookup returns CDR1 PRHDT and CDR2 FYEKMQ (reference sequence). The CDR3 extends over 16 amino acids.

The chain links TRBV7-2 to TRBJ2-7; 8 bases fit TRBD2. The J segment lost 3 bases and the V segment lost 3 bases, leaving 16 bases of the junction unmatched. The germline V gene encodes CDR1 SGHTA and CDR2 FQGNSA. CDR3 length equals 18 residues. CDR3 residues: CASSLGGGWMAGGYEQYF. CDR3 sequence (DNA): TGTGCCAGCAGCTTGGGAGGGGGGTGGATGGCGGGAGGCTACGAGCAGTACTTC.

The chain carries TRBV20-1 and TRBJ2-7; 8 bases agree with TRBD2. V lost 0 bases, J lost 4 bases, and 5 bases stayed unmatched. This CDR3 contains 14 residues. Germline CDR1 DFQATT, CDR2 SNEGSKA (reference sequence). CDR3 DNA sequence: TGCAGTGCTAGAGATCGGGGACTAGTTTACGAGCAGTACTTC. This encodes CSARDRGLVYEQYF.

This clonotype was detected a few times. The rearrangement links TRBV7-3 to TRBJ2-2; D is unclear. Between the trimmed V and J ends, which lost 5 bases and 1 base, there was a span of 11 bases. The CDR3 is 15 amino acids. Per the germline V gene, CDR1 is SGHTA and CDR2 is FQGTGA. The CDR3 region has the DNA TGTGCCAGCAGCCTCTTGGCGGAGAACACCGGGGAGCTGTTTTTT. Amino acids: CASSLLAENTGELFF. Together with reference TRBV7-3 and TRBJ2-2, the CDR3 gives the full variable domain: GAGVSQTPSNKVTEKGKYVELRCDPISGHTALYWYRQSLGQGPEFLIYFQGTGAADDSGLPNDRFFAVRPEGSVSTLKIQRTERGDSAVYLCASSLLAENTGELFFGEGSRLTVL.

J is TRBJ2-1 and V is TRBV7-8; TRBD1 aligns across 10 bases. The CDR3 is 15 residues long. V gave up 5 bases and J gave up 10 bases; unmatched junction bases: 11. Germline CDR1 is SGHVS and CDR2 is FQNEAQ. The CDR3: CASSSRDRGTYEQFF. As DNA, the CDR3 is TGTGCCAGCAGCAGCCGGGACAGGGGAACCTACGAGCAGTTCTTC.

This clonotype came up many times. The CDR3 coding sequence is TGTGCCAGCAGCCCCGAGAACCAGCCCCAGCATTTT. Translation gives CASSPENQPQHF. The rearrangement links TRBV28 to TRBJ1-5; D gene unclear. CDR3 size: 12 residues. V was shortened by 6 bases and J by 7 bases, with 10 bases between the two germline ends. Germline CDR1 reads MDHEN; CDR2 reads SYDVKM.

CDR3 sequence reads: CSARDTTGSLIYEQYF. DNA for the CDR3: TGCAGTGCTAGAGATACCACAGGATCTCTGATATACGAGCAGTACTTC. The chain links TRBV20-1 to TRBJ2-7, with D maybe TRBD1 (5 bases). The CDR3 has 16 residues. Germline lookup yields CDR1 DFQATT and CDR2 SNEGSKA (reference sequence). The ends were cut back, 0 bases at V and 4 bases at J, with 19 bases in the middle.

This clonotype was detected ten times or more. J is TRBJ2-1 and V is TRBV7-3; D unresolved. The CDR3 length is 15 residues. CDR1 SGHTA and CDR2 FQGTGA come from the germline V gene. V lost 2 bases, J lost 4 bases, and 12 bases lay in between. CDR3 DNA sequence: TGTGCCAGCAGCTTAGGGTCAGAGAGTTACAATGAGCAGTTCTTC. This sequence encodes CASSLGSESYNEQFF.